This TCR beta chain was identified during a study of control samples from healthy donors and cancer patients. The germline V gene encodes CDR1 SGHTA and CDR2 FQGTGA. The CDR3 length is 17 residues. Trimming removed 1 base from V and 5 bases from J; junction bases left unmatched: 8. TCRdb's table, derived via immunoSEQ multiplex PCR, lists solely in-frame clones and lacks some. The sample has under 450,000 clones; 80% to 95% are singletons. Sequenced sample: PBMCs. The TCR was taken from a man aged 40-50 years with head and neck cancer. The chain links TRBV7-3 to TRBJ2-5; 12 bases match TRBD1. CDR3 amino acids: CASSLRGQGAVWETQYF. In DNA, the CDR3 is TGTGCCAGCAGCTTAAGGGGACAGGGGGCTGTCTGGGAGACCCAGTACTTC. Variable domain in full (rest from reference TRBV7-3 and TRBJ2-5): GAGVSQTPSNKVTEKGKYVELRCDPISGHTALYWYRQSLGQGPEFLIYFQGTGAADDSGLPNDRFFAVRPEGSVSTLKIQRTERGDSAVYLCASSLRGQGAVWETQYFGPGTRLLVL.